This T cell receptor (beta chain) appears in the sequencing data of a study of shared clonotypes between healthy human individuals. About this clone: Its antigen is still unknown.

Study-wide points: Clonotype sharing among the donors was expected to vary with sequencing depth.

Sequencing used immunoSEQ multiplex PCR; TCRdb keeps in-frame clones, though not all of them. Here the sample spans about 960,000 clones, about three quarters being singletons. The germline V gene encodes CDR1 SGHTA and CDR2 FQGNSA. Trimming removed 3 bases at V and 8 bases at J, with 14 bases between. The CDR3 contains 14 residues. The sequence was collected from a man between 18 and 35 years old in good health. Sequences were obtained from memory CD4+ T cells sorted from blood. As to subset: CD45RA-negative fraction. The chain employs TRBV7-2 and TRBJ2-1; D perhaps matches TRBD1 (6 bases). The CDR3 coding sequence is TGTGCCAGCAGCTTCCTACAGGGAAGCTATGAGCAGTTCTTC. Translated, it gives CASSFLQGSYEQFF.